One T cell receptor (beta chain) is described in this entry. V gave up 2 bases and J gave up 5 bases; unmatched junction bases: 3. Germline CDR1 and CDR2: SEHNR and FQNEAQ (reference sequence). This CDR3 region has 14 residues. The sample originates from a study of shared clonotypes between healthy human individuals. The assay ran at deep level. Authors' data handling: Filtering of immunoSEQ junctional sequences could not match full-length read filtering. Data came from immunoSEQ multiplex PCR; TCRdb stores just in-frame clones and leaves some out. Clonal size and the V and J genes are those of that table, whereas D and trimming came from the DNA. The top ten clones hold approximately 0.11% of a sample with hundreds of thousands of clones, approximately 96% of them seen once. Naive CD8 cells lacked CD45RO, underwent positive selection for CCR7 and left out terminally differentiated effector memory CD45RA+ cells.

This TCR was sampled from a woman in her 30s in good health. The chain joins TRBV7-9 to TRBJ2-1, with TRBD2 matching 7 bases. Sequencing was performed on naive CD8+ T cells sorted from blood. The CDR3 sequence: CASSLRLADNEQFF. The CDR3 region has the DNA TGTGCCAGCAGCTTACGGCTAGCGGACAATGAGCAGTTCTTC. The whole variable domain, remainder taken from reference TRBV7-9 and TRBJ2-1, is DTGVSQNPRHKITKRGQNVTFRCDPISEHNRLYWYRQTLGQGPEFLTYFQNEAQLEKSRLLSDRFSAERPKGSFSTLEIQRTEQGDSAMYLCASSLRLADNEQFFGPGTRLTVL.